A selection of T cell receptor beta chains follows, all from one sample in a study of cytomegalovirus exposure and HLA in healthy donors. The method was immunoSEQ multiplex PCR; TCRdb's version includes in-frame clones alone and lacks a portion of them. Of some 90,000 clones in the sample, about 81% were seen once. Sequencing was carried out using PBMCs. These receptors came from a man aged 35 to 55 in good health and CMV-seronegative. CDR3s include the opening cysteine and the closing phenylalanine or tryptophan. D genes are given only for firm matches. The size of a clone is reported for some rows only, either as once, few or many, or as a class for expanded clones.

clone size: NA
V gene: TRBV6-5
CDR3 length: 13
D gene: NA
J gene: TRBJ1-5
CDR3 protein: CASAATADQPQHF
CDR3 DNA: TGTGCCAGCGCCGCGACCGCGGATCAGCCCCAGCATTTT

clone size: NA
V gene: TRBV7-3
CDR3 length: 17
D gene: NA
J gene: TRBJ2-3
CDR3 protein: CASSLRAGALGTDTQYF
CDR3 DNA: TGTGCCAGCAGCTTAAGGGCGGGGGCGTTGGGCACAGATACGCAGTATTTT

clone size: NA
V gene: TRBV28
CDR3 length: 15
D gene: TRBD2
J gene: TRBJ2-6
CDR3 protein: CASSWGGTGANVLTF
CDR3 DNA: TGTGCCAGCAGTTGGGGGGGTACTGGGGCCAACGTCCTGACTTTC

clone size: NA
V gene: TRBV10-3
CDR3 length: 14
D gene: NA
J gene: TRBJ2-1
CDR3 protein: CAISDRGIYNEQFF
CDR3 DNA: TGTGCCATCAGTGACAGGGGTATCTACAATGAGCAGTTCTTC

clone size: few
V gene: TRBV2
CDR3 length: 14
D gene: TRBD1
J gene: TRBJ1-6
CDR3 protein: CASREGANNSPLHF
CDR3 DNA: TGTGCCAGCAGAGAGGGGGCCAATAATTCACCCCTCCACTTT

clone size: NA
V gene: TRBV4-1
CDR3 length: 16
D gene: TRBD2
J gene: TRBJ2-5
CDR3 protein: CASSQDPTGGWETQYF
CDR3 DNA: TGCGCCAGCAGCCAAGATCCAACGGGGGGGTGGGAGACCCAGTACTTC

clone size: few
V gene: TRBV2
CDR3 length: 14
D gene: NA
J gene: TRBJ2-7
CDR3 protein: CAGFRDLSTYEQYF
CDR3 DNA: TGTGCCGGATTCCGGGACTTATCAACCTACGAGCAGTACTTC

clone size: NA
V gene: TRBV6-6
CDR3 length: 12
D gene: NA
J gene: TRBJ2-3
CDR3 protein: CASSYARDTQYF
CDR3 DNA: TGTGCCAGCAGTTATGCCCGGGATACGCAGTATTTT

clone size: NA
V gene: TRBV18
CDR3 length: 14
D gene: TRBD1
J gene: TRBJ1-6
CDR3 protein: CASSPTGVNSPLHF
CDR3 DNA: TGTGCCAGCTCACCGACAGGGGTTAATTCACCCCTCCACTTT

clone size: once
V gene: TRBV11-1
CDR3 length: 14
D gene: NA
J gene: TRBJ2-1
CDR3 protein: CASSLAATVNEQFF
CDR3 DNA: TGTGCCAGCAGCTTAGCGGCGACAGTCAATGAGCAGTTCTTC

clone size: NA
V gene: TRBV2
CDR3 length: 14
D gene: NA
J gene: TRBJ1-2
CDR3 protein: CASRPGTGTYGYTF
CDR3 DNA: TGTGCCAGCAGGCCGGGCACGGGAACCTATGGCTACACCTTC

clone size: once
V gene: TRBV6-1
CDR3 length: 13
D gene: TRBD2
J gene: TRBJ2-2
CDR3 protein: CASSEHDLAALFF
CDR3 DNA: TGTGCCAGCAGTGAGCATGATCTAGCGGCGCTGTTTTTT

clone size: NA
V gene: TRBV29-1
CDR3 length: 11
D gene: NA
J gene: TRBJ2-7
CDR3 protein: CSVGAYYEQYF
CDR3 DNA: TGCAGCGTTGGGGCATACTACGAGCAGTACTTC

clone size: NA
V gene: TRBV13
CDR3 length: 15
D gene: NA
J gene: TRBJ2-7
CDR3 protein: CASSIQGGSSYEQYF
CDR3 DNA: TGTGCCAGCAGCATCCAGGGGGGTAGCTCCTACGAGCAGTACTTC

clone size: NA
V gene: TRBV5-4
CDR3 length: 15
D gene: TRBD1
J gene: TRBJ2-7
CDR3 protein: CASRPTGGPTYEQYF
CDR3 DNA: TGTGCCAGCAGGCCGACAGGGGGCCCGACCTACGAGCAGTACTTC

clone size: NA
V gene: TRBV5-1
CDR3 length: 15
D gene: TRBD1
J gene: TRBJ1-6
CDR3 protein: CASSLLTGRNSPLHF
CDR3 DNA: TGCGCCAGCAGCTTGCTGACAGGGCGCAATTCACCCCTCCACTTT

clone size: NA
V gene: TRBV5-4
CDR3 length: 15
D gene: TRBD1
J gene: TRBJ2-1
CDR3 protein: CASSLDRGRGNEQFF
CDR3 DNA: TGTGCCAGCAGCTTGGACAGGGGACGGGGCAATGAGCAGTTCTTC